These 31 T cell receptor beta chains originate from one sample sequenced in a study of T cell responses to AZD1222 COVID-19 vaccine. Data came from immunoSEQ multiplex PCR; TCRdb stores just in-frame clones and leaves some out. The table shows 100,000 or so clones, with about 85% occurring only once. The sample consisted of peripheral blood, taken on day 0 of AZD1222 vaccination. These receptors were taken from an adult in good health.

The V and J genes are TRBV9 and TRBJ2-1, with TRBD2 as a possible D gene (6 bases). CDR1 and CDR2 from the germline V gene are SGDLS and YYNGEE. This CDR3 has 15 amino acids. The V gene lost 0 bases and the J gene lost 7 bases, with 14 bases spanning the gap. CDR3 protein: CASSVEWSAGNEQFF. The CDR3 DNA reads TGTGCCAGCAGCGTAGAGTGGAGTGCGGGGAATGAGCAGTTCTTC.

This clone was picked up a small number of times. DNA of the CDR3: TGTGCCAGCAGCTTAAGCGGGCTCCCAGGAGATACGCAGTATTTT. This gives the protein CASSLSGLPGDTQYF. The chain employs TRBV7-3 and TRBJ2-3; the D gene is possibly TRBD2 (5 bases). CDR3 length: 15 amino acids. The V gene's germline CDR1 is SGHTA and CDR2 FQGTGA. Trimming stripped 1 base from V and 5 bases from J, with 13 bases between.

CDR3 protein: CASSQDPQINYGYTF. DNA for the CDR3: TGCGCCAGCAGCCAAGACCCCCAGATCAACTATGGCTACACCTTC. The rearrangement joins TRBV4-1 to TRBJ1-2, with D hard to call. This CDR3 has 15 amino acids. V gave up 0 bases and J gave up 2 bases, with 10 bases separating them. Looked up from germline, CDR1 is MGHRA and CDR2 is YSYEKL.

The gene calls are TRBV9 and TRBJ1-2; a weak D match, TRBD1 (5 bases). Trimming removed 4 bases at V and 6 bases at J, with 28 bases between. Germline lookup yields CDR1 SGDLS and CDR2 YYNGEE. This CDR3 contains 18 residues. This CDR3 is CASSPNNREGLSINGYTF. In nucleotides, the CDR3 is TGTGCCAGCAGCCCCAACAATCGCGAGGGGCTTTCTATTAATGGCTACACCTTC.

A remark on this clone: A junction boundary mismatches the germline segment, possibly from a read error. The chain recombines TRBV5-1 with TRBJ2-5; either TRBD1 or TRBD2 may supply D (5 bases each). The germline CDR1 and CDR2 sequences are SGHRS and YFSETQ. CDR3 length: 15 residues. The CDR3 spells CASSSTPGPQETQYF. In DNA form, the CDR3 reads TGTGCCAGCAGCTCCACCCCGGGGCCCCAAGAGACCCAGTACTTC.

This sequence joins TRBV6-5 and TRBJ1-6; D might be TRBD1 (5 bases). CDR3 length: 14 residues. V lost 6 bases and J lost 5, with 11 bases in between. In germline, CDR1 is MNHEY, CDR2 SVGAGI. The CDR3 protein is CASRGTGNNSPLHF. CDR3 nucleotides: TGTGCCAGCAGGGGGACGGGGAATAATTCACCCCTCCACTTT.

CDR3 loop: CASSRGASDTEAFF. In DNA, the CDR3 is TGTGCCAGCTCAAGGGGGGCGTCGGACACTGAAGCTTTCTTT. The rearrangement uses TRBV18 and TRBJ1-1; TRBD1 is a possible D gene (6 bases). The CDR3 has 14 amino acids. Deletions cut 5 bases from V and 3 bases from J, with 13 bases between. Germline V gives CDR1 KGHSH, CDR2 LQKENI.

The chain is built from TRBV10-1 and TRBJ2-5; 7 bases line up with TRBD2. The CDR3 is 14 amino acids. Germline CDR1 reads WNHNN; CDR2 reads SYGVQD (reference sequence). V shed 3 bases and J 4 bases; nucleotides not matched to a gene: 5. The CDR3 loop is CASSEKGRGETQYF. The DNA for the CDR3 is TGCGCCAGCAGTGAAAAGGGGAGGGGAGAGACCCAGTACTTC.

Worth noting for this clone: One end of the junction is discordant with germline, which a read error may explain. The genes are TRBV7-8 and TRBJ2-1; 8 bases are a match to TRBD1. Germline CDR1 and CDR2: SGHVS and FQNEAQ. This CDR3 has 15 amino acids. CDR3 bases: TGTGCCAGCAGGTTAGACAGGGGTTCCTACAATGAGCAGTTCTTC. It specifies CASRLDRGSYNEQFF.

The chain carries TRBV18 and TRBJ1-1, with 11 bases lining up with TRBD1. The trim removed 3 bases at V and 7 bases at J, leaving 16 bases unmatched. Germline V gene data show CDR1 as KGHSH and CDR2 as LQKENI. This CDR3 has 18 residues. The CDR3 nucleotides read TGTGCCAGCTCACCTGGACAGGGGGCATATTTTGATATGGGTGAAGCTTTCTTT. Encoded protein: CASSPGQGAYFDMGEAFF.

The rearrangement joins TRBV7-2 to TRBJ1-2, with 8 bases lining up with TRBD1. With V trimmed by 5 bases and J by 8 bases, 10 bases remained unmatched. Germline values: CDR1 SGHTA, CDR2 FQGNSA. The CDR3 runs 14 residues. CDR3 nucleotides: TGTGCCAGCAGCAAAAACGACAGGGGCGGCGGCTACACCTTC. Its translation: CASSKNDRGGGYTF. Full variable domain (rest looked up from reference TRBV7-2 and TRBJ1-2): GAGVSQSPSNKVTEKGKDVELRCDPISGHTALYWYRQSLGQGLEFLIYFQGNSAPDKSGLPSDRFSAERTGGSVSTLTIQRTQQEDSAVYLCASSKNDRGGGYTFGSGTRLTVV.

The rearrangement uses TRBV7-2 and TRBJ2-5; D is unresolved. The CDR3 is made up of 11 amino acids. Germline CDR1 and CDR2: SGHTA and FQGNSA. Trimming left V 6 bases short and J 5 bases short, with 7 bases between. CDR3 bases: TGTGCCAGCAGATACGCTGAGACCCAGTACTTC. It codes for CASRYAETQYF. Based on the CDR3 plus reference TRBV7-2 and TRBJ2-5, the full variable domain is GAGVSQSPSNKVTEKGKDVELRCDPISGHTALYWYRQSLGQGLEFLIYFQGNSAPDKSGLPSDRFSAERTGGSVSTLTIQRTQQEDSAVYLCASRYAETQYFGPGTRLLVL.

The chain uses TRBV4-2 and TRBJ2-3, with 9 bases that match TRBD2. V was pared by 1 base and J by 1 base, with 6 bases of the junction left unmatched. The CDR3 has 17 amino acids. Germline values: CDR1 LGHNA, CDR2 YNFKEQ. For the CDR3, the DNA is TGTGCCAGCAGCCAAGGCGTAAGGACTAGCGGCACAGATACGCAGTATTTT. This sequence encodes CASSQGVRTSGTDTQYF.

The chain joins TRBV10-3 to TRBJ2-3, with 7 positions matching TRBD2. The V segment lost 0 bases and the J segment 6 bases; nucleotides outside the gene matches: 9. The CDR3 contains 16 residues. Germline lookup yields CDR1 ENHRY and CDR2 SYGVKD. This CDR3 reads CAISESRGSERDTQYF. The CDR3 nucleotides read TGTGCCATCAGTGAGTCGCGCGGGAGCGAAAGGGATACGCAGTATTTT.

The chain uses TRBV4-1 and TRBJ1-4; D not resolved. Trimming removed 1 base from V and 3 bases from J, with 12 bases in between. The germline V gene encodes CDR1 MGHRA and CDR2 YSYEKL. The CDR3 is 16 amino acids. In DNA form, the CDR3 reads TGCGCCAGCAGCCAAGTCTCCCAGCGGTCTAATGAAAAACTGTTTTTT. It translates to CASSQVSQRSNEKLFF.

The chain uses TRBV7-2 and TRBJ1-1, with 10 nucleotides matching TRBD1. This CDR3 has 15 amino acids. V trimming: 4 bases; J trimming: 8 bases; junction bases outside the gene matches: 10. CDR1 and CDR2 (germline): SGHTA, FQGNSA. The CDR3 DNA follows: TGTGCCAGCAGCTACCAGTGGGGACAGGGGCTAGAAGCTTTCTTT. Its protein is CASSYQWGQGLEAFF.

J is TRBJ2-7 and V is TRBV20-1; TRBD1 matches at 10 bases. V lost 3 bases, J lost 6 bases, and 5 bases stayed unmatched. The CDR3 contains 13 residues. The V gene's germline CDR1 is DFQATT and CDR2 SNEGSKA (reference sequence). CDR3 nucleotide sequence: TGCAGTGCTAGTGGGGACAGGGGATCCGAGCAGTACTTC. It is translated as CSASGDRGSEQYF.

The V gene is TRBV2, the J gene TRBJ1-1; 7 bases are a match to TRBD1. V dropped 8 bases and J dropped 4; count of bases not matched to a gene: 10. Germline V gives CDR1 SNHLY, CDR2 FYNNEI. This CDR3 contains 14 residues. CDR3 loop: CASASGQGGTEAFF. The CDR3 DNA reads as TGTGCCAGCGCTTCGGGGCAGGGGGGCACTGAAGCTTTCTTT.

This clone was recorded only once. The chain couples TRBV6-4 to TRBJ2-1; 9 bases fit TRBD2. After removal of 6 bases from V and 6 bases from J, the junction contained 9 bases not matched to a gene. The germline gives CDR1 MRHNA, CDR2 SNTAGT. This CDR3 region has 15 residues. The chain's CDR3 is CASSRRVAGVNEQFF. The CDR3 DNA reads TGTGCCAGCAGCCGCCGGGTAGCGGGGGTCAATGAGCAGTTCTTC.

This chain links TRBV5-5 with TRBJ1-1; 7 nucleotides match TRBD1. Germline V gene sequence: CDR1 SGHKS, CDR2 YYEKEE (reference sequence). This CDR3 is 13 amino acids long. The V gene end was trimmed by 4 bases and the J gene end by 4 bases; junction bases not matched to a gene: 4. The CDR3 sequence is CASSQTGSTEAFF. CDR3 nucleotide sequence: TGTGCCAGCAGCCAGACAGGGAGCACTGAAGCTTTCTTT.

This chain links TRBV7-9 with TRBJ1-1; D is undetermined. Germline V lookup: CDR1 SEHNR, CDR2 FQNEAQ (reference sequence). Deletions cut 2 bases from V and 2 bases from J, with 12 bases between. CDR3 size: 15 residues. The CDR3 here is CASSLYGGQNTEAFF. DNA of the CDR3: TGTGCCAGCAGCTTATACGGAGGCCAAAACACTGAAGCTTTCTTT.

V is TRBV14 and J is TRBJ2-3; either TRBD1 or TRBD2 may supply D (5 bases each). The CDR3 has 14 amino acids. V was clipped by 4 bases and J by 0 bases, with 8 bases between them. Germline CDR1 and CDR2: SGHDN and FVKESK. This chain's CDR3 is CASSPEGSTDTQYF. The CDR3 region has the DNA TGTGCCAGCAGCCCCGAGGGGAGCACAGATACGCAGTATTTT. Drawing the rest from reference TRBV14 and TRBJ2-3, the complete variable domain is EAGVTQFPSHSVIEKGQTVTLRCDPISGHDNLYWYRRVMGKEIKFLLHFVKESKQDESGMPNNRFLAERTGGTYSTLKVQPAELEDSGVYFCASSPEGSTDTQYFGPGTRLTVL.

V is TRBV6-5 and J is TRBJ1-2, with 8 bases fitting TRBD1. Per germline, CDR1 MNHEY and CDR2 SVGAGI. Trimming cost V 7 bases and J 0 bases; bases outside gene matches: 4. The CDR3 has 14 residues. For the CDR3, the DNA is TGTGCCAGCACCCGGACAGGGCCTAACTATGGCTACACCTTC. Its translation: CASTRTGPNYGYTF.

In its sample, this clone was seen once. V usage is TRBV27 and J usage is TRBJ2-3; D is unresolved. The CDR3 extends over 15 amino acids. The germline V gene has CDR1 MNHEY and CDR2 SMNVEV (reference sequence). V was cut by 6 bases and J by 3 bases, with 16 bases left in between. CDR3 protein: CASRASSGVTDTQYF. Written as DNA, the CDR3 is TGTGCCAGCAGGGCCAGCTCCGGAGTAACAGATACGCAGTATTTT.

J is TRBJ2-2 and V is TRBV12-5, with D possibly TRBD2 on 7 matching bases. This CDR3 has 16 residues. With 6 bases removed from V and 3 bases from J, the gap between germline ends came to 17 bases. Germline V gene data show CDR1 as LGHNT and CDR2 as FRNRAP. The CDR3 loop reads CASGILQGGDTGELFF. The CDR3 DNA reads TGTGCTAGTGGAATCTTACAGGGAGGGGACACCGGGGAGCTGTTTTTT.

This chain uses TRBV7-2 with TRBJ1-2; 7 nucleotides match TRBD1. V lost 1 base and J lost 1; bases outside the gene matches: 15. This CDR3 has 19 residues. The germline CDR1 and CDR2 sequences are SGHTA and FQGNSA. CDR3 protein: CASSLDPTGEPKINYGYTF. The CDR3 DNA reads TGTGCCAGCAGCTTAGACCCTACAGGGGAACCGAAGATTAACTATGGCTACACCTTC.

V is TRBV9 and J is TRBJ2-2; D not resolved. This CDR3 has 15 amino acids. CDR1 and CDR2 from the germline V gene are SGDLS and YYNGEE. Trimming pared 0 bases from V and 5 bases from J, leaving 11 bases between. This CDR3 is CASSVASQMTGELFF. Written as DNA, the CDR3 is TGTGCCAGCAGCGTAGCTAGTCAAATGACCGGGGAGCTGTTTTTT.

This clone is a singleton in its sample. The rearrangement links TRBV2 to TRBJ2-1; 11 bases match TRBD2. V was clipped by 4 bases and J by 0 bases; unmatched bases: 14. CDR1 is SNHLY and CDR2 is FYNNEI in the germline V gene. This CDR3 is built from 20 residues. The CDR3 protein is CASSGLAGPRRLSSYNEQFF. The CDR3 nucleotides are TGTGCCAGCAGTGGACTAGCGGGACCTCGTCGTCTTAGCTCCTACAATGAGCAGTTCTTC.

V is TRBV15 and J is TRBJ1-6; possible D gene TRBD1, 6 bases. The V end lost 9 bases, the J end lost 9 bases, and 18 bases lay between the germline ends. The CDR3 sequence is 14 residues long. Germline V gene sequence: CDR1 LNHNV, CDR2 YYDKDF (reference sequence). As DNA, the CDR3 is TGTGCCACAACTCAAGGGGGAATGGCTTCACCCCTCCACTTT. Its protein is CATTQGGMASPLHF.

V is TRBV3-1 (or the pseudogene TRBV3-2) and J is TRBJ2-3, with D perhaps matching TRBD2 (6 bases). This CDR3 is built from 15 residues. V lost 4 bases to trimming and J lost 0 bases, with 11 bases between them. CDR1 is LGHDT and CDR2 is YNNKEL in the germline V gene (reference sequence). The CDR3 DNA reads TGTGCCAGCAGCCCGACGGGACTCAGCACAGATACGCAGTATTTT. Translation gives CASSPTGLSTDTQYF.

Here the CDR3 reads CSARDENTDVV. CDR3 nucleotide sequence: TGCAGTGCTAGGGATGAAAACACCGATGTCGTC. J is TRBJ2-7 and V is TRBV20-1; no reliable D call. The CDR3 is 11 amino acids. Germline CDR1 is DFQATT and CDR2 is SNEGSKA (reference sequence).